Reported below is one T cell receptor (beta chain). This entry comes from a study of control samples from healthy donors and cancer patients. The CDR3 totals 12 residues. The germline gives CDR1 MDHEN, CDR2 SYDVKM. With 2 bases removed from V and 6 bases from J, the gap between germline ends came to 4 bases. Profiled with immunoSEQ multiplex PCR; TCRdb holds only in-frame clones, not every one. Seen here are 70,000 to 90,000 clones, 85% to 95% observed once, and the top ten hold roughly 5%. Source material: blood. The sequence was collected from a young woman in good health. The genes are TRBV28 and TRBJ1-4, with D unresolved. The CDR3 loop reads CASSLADEKLFF. The CDR3, as DNA: TGTGCCAGCAGTTTAGCGGATGAAAAACTGTTTTTT.